Listed here are 5 T cell receptor beta chains from one sample, sequenced in a study of blood T cell repertoires in COVID-19. The table came from immunoSEQ multiplex PCR; TCRdb's copy has only in-frame clones and leaves some out. The sample contains roughly 260,000 clones, roughly 80% of which appear only once. The material sequenced was peripheral blood. The origin of the receptors is a woman between 35 and 50 years old with active or convalescent COVID-19.

This sequence joins TRBV30 and TRBJ1-1; 9 positions match TRBD1. The germline V gene encodes CDR1 GTSNPN and CDR2 SVGIG (reference sequence). The CDR3 has 15 amino acids. Trimming cost V 2 bases and J 4 bases; bases outside gene matches: 8. The CDR3 reads CAWSWPGQGFTEAFF. The CDR3 nucleotides are TGTGCCTGGAGTTGGCCGGGACAGGGATTCACTGAAGCTTTCTTT.

Written as DNA, the CDR3 is TGTGCCAGTAGTCCCGGACAGGGGTCTAACTATGGCTACACCTTC. Its translation is CASSPGQGSNYGYTF. The rearrangement joins TRBV19 to TRBJ1-2; 9 bases fit TRBD1. With V trimmed by 5 bases and J by 0 bases, 4 bases remained unmatched. Germline assignment: CDR1 LNHDA and CDR2 SQIVND (reference sequence). The CDR3 runs to 15 residues.

This clone is a singleton in its sample. The rearrangement uses TRBV4-1 and TRBJ1-1; D gene uncertain. The germline V gene has CDR1 MGHRA and CDR2 YSYEKL. The CDR3 is made up of 14 amino acids. Trimming shortened V by 1 base and J by 4 bases, and 10 bases separated the two germline ends. As DNA, the CDR3 is TGCGCCAGCAGCCAAGGTGCGGGAGGCACTGAAGCTTTCTTT. Translation: CASSQGAGGTEAFF.

The J gene is TRBJ2-4, the V gene TRBV11-3; TRBD2 matches 15 bases. This CDR3 comprises 16 residues. Germline V CDR1 and CDR2: SGHNT, YENEEA. The J segment lost 8 bases and the V segment lost 4 bases, leaving 6 bases of the junction unmatched. CDR3 in DNA: TGTGCCAGCAGCTCCGGGACTAGCGGGGGGATGGACATTCAGTACTTC. It yields the protein CASSSGTSGGMDIQYF.

This clone was counted a single time. The chain is built from TRBV28 and TRBJ1-6; maybe TRBD1 (6 bases). V dropped 7 bases and J dropped 8 bases, with 21 bases sitting between them. The CDR3 totals 16 residues. Germline V gene sequence: CDR1 MDHEN, CDR2 SYDVKM. The CDR3 is CASTLGRGRGDSPLHF. CDR3 bases: TGTGCCAGCACCTTAGGGAGGGGGAGGGGGGATTCACCCCTCCACTTT.